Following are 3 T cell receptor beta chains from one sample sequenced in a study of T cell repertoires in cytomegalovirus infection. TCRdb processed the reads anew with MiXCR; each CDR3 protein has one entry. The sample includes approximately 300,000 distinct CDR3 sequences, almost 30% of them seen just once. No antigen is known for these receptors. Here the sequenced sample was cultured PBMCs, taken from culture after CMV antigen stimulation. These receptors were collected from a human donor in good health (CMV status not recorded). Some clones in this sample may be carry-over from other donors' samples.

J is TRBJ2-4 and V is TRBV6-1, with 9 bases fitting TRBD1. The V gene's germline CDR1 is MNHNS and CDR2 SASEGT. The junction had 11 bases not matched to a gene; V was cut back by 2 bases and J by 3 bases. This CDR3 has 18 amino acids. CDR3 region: CASSEMTQGAWGKNIQYF. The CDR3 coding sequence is TGTGCCAGCAGTGAAATGACACAGGGGGCGTGGGGCAAAAACATTCAGTACTTC.

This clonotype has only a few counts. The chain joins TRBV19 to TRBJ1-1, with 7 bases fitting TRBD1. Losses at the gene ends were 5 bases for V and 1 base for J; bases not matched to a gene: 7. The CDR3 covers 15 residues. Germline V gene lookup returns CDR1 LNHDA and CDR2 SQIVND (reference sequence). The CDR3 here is CASSPMAGGNTEAFF. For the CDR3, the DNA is TGTGCCAGTAGTCCCATGGCAGGGGGGAACACTGAAGCTTTCTTT.

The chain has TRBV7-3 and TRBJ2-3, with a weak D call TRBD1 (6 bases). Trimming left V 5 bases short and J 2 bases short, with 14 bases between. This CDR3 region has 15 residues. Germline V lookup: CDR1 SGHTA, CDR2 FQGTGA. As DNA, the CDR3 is TGTGCCAGCAGCCCCGGGGACACTTTCACAGATACGCAGTATTTT. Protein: CASSPGDTFTDTQYF.